The source of this TCR beta chain is a study of response to subunit inactivated influenza vaccine. Study results and limitations: A suggestion made by the authors is that each seasonal influenza vaccination recruits few new T cells.

This clonotype was detected ten times or more. The antigen is not known. TCRdb reprocessed the RT-PCR reads via MiXCR and lists one record per CDR3 protein. The data show hundreds of thousands of distinct CDR3 sequences, about 17% seen once. The CDR3 covers 15 residues. In germline, CDR1 is DFQATT, CDR2 SNEGSKA (reference sequence). V shed 5 bases, J shed 4 bases, and the junction held 6 bases outside the gene matches. The rearrangement links TRBV20-1 to TRBJ2-1, with 12 nucleotides matching TRBD2. The sample here was CD4+ T cells sorted from PBMCs, taken around 25 months after vaccination. The clonotype originates from a man between 50 and 75 years old who received an inactivated influenza vaccine. Written as DNA, the CDR3 is TGCAGTGCTGAACCTCTAGCGGGGGGGTACAATGAGCAGTTCTTC. The encoded protein is CSAEPLAGGYNEQFF.